This T cell receptor (beta chain) emerged from a study of technical replicates of blood from a few donors. Assay used: immunoSEQ multiplex PCR; TCRdb lists only in-frame clones, some missing. In the table there are some 70,000 clones, about 97% of which are singletons. This receptor was taken from a human donor in good health. Sequenced input: T cells isolated from PBMCs.

DNA of the CDR3: TGTGCCAGCAGCCCATCCGGGACTAGCGGGAGTTTCGCGAACACCGGGGAGCTGTTTTTT. Translated, it gives CASSPSGTSGSFANTGELFF. The rearrangement uses TRBV11-3 and TRBJ2-2; 14 bases map to TRBD2. The V gene end was trimmed by 5 bases and the J gene end by 0 bases; junction bases not matched to a gene: 11. The germline V gene has CDR1 SGHNT and CDR2 YENEEA. There are 20 residues in the CDR3.